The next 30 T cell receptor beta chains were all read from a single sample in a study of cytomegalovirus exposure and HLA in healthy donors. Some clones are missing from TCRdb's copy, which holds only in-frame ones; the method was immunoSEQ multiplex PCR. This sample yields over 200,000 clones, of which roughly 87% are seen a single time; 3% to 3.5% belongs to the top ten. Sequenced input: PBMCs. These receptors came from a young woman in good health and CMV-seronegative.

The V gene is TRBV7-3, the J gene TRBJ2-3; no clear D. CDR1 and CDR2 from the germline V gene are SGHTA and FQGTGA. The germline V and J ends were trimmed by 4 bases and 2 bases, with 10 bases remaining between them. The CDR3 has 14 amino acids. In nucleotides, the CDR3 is TGTGCCAGCAGCTCGTCTAGGATCACAGATACGCAGTATTTT. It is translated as CASSSSRITDTQYF.

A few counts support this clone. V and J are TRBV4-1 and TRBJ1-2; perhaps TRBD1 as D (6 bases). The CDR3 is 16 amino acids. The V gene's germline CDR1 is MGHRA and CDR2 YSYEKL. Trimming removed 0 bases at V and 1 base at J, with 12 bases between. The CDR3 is CASSQEDSTYNYGYTF. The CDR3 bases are TGCGCCAGCAGCCAAGAGGACAGCACCTATAACTATGGCTACACCTTC.

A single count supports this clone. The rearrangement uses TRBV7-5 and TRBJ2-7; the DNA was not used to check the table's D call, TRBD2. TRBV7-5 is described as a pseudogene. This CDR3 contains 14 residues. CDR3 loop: CVRRGAGDQYEQYF. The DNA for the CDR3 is TGTGTCAGAAGAGGAGCGGGAGACCAATACGAGCAGTACTTC.

The CDR3 region has the DNA TGTGCCAGCAGCCCCTCAGGCGCAGATACGCAGTATTTT. Protein product: CASSPSGADTQYF. The V call is TRBV5-6, the J call TRBJ2-3; unclear D gene. The V gene lost 4 bases and the J gene lost 4 bases, with 10 bases spanning the gap. The CDR3 contains 13 residues. Germline V CDR1 and CDR2: SGHDT, YYEEEE.

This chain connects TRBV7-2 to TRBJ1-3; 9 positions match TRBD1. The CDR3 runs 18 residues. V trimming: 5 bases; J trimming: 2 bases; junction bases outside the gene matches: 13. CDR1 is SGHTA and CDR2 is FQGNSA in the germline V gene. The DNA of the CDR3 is TGTGCCAGCAGCGTTCGTTTGCCGACAGGGGGTGCTGGAAACACCATATATTTT. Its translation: CASSVRLPTGGAGNTIYF.

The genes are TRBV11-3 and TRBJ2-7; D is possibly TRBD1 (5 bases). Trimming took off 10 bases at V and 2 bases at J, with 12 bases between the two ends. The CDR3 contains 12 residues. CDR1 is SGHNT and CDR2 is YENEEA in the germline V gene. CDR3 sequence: CATSDRAYEQYF. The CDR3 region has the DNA TGTGCCACCTCCGACAGAGCCTACGAGCAGTACTTC.

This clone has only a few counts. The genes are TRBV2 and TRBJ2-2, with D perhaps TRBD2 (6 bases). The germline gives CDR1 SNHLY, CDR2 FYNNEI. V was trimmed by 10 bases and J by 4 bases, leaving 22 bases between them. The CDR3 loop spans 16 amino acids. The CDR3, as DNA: TGTGCCATCAGCGCTCGAGGGACTTCGGGCACCGGGGAGCTGTTTTTT. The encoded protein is CAISARGTSGTGELFF.

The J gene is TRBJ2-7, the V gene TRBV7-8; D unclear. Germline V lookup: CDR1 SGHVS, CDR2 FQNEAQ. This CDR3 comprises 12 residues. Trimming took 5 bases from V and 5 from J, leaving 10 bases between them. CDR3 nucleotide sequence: TGTGCCAGCAGCATTAGATCTCACGAGCAGTACTTC. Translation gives CASSIRSHEQYF.

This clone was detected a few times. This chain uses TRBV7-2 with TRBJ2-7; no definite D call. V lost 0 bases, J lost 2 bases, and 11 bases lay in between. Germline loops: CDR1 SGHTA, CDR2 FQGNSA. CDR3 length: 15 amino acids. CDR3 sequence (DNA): TGTGCCAGCAGCTTAGCGCGCGGAGCGACCTACGAGCAGTACTTC. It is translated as CASSLARGATYEQYF. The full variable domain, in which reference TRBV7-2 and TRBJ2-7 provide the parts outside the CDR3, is GAGVSQSPSNKVTEKGKDVELRCDPISGHTALYWYRQSLGQGLEFLIYFQGNSAPDKSGLPSDRFSAERTGGSVSTLTIQRTQQEDSAVYLCASSLARGATYEQYFGPGTRLTVT.

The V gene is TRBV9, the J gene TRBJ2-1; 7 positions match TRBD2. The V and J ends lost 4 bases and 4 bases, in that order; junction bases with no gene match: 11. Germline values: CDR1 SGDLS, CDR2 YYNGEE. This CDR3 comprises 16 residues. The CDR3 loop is CASSPTGTTNYNEQFF. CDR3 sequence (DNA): TGTGCCAGCAGCCCCACCGGGACTACTAATTACAATGAGCAGTTCTTC.

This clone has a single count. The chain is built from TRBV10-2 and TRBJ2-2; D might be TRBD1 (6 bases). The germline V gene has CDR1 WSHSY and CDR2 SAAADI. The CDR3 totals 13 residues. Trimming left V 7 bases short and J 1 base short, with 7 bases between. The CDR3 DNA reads TGCGCCAGCAAACAGGGGAACACCGGGGAGCTGTTTTTT. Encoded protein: CASKQGNTGELFF.

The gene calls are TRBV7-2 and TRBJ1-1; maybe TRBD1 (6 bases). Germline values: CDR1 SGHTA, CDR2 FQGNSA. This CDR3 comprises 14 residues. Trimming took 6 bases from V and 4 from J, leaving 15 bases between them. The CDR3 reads CASSRQVRGTEAFF. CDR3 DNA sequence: TGTGCCAGCAGTCGACAGGTCAGGGGCACTGAAGCTTTCTTT.

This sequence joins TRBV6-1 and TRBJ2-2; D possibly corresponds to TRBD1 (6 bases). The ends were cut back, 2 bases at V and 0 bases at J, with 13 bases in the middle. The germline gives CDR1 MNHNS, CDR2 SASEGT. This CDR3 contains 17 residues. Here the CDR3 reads CASSEWLQGPNTGELFF. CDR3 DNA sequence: TGTGCCAGCAGTGAATGGTTGCAGGGGCCGAACACCGGGGAGCTGTTTTTT.

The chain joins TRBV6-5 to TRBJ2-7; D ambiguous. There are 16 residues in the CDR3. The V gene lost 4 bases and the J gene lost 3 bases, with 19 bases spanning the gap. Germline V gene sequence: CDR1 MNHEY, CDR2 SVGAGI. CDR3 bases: TGTGCCAGCAGTTTCAGCATACATCAAACGGGCTACGAGCAGTACTTC. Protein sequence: CASSFSIHQTGYEQYF.

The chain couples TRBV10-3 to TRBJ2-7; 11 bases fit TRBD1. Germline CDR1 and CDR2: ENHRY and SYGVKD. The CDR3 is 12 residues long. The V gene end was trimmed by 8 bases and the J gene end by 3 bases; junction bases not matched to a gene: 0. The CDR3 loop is CAIGTGGYEQYF. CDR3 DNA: TGTGCCATCGGGACAGGGGGCTACGAGCAGTACTTC.

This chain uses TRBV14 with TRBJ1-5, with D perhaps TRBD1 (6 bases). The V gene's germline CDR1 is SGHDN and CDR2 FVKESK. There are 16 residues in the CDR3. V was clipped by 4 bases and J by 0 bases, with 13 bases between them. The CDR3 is CASSPPDSPSNQPQHF. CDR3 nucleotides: TGTGCCAGCAGCCCCCCGGACAGTCCTAGCAATCAGCCCCAGCATTTT.

CDR3 nucleotide sequence: TGTGCCAGCAGTTTGGGGCCCGGGTCCGACGAGCAGTACTTC. Encoded protein: CASSLGPGSDEQYF. The J gene is TRBJ2-7, the V gene TRBV28, with D tentatively TRBD1 (5 bases). V shed 3 bases and J shed 5 bases, with 14 bases lying between them. Germline V gives CDR1 MDHEN, CDR2 SYDVKM. The CDR3 is 14 amino acids.

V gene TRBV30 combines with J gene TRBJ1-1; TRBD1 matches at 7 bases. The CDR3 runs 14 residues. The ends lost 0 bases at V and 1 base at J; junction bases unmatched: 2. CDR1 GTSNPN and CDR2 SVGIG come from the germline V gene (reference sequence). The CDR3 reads CAWSVGGGNTEAFF. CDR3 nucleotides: TGTGCCTGGAGTGTAGGGGGCGGGAACACTGAAGCTTTCTTT.

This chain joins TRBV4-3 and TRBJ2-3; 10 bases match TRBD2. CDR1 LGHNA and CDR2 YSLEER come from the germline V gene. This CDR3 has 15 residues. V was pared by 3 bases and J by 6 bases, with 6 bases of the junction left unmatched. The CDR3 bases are TGCGCCAGCAGCCAGGGGACTAGCGAATTTGATACGCAGTATTTT. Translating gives CASSQGTSEFDTQYF.

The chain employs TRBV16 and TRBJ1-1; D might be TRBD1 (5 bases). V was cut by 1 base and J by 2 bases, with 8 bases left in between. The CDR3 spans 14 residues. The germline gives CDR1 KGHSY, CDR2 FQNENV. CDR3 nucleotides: TGTGCCAGCAGCCAATTTACAGGTAACACTGAAGCTTTCTTT. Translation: CASSQFTGNTEAFF.

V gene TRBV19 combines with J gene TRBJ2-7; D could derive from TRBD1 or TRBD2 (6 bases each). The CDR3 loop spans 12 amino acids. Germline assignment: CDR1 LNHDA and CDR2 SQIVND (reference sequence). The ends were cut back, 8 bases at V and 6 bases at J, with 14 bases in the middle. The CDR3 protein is CASGGGSGEQYF. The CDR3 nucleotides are TGTGCCAGTGGAGGGGGGTCTGGCGAGCAGTACTTC.

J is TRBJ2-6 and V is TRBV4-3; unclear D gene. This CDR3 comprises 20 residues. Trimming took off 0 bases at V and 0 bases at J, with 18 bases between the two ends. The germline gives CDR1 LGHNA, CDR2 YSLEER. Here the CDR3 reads CASSQDLRVLLSSGANVLTF. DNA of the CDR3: TGCGCCAGCAGCCAAGATCTTCGAGTATTACTTAGCTCTGGGGCCAACGTCCTGACTTTC.

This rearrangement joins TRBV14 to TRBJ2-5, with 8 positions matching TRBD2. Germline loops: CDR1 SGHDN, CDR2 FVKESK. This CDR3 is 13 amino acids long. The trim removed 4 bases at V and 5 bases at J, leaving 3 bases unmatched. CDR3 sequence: CASSPGGSETQYF. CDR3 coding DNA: TGTGCCAGCAGCCCGGGGGGGTCGGAGACCCAGTACTTC.

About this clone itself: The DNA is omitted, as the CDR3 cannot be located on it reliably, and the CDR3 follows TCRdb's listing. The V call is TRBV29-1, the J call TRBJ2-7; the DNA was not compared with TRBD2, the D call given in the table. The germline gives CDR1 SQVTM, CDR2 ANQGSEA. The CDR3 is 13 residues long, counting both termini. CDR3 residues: CSVEMVAGGTPYF.

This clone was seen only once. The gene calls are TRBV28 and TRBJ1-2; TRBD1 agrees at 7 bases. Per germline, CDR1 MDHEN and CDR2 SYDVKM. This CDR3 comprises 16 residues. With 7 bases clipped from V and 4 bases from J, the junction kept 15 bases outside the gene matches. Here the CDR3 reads CASTQRQGSFFYGYTF. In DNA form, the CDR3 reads TGTGCCAGCACACAACGACAGGGTTCTTTTTTCTATGGCTACACCTTC.

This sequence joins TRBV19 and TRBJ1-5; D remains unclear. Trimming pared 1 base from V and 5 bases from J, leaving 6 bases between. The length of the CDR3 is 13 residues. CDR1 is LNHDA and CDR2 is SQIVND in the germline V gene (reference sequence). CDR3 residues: CASSIGQYQPQHF. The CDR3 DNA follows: TGTGCCAGTAGTATAGGGCAGTATCAGCCCCAGCATTTT. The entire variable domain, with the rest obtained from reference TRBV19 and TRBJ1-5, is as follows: DGGITQSPKYLFRKEGQNVTLSCEQNLNHDAMYWYRQDPGQGLRLIYYSQIVNDFQKGDIAEGYSVSREKKESFPLTVTSAQKNPTAFYLCASSIGQYQPQHFGDGTRLSIL.

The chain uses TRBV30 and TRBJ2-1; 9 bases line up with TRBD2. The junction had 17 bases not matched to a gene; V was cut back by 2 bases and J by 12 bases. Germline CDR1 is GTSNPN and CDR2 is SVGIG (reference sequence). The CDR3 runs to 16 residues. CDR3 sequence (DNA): TGTGCCTGGAGTAGGACCGGGACTAGCCTAGTGAATTTGCAGTTCTTC. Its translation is CAWSRTGTSLVNLQFF.

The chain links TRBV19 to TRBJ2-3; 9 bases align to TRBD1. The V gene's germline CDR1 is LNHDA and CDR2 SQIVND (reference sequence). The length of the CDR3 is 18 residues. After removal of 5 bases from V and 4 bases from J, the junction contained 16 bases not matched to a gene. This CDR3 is CASSPTGGGQGRSDTQYF. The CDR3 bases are TGTGCCAGTAGTCCCACGGGCGGGGGACAGGGAAGATCAGATACGCAGTATTTT.

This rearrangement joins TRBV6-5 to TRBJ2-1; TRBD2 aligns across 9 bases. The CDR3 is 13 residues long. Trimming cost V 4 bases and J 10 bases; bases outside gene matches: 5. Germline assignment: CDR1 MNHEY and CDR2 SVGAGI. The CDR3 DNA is TGTGCCAGCAGTTCCTCGACTAGCGGCGAGCAGTTCTTC. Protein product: CASSSSTSGEQFF.

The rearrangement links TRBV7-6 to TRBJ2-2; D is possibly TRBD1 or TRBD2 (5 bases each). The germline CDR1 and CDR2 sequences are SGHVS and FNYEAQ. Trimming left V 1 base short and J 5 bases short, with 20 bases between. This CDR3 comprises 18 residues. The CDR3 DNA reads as TGTGCCAGCAGCTTAGTTCTTAGTGGCAGGGAGCCAACCGGGGAGCTGTTTTTT. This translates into CASSLVLSGREPTGELFF. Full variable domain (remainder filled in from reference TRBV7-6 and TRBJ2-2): GAGVSQSPRYKVTKRGQDVALRCDPISGHVSLYWYRQALGQGPEFLTYFNYEAQQDKSGLPNDRFSAERPEGSISTLTIQRTEQRDSAMYRCASSLVLSGREPTGELFFGEGSRLTVL.